One sample yielded the 22 T cell receptor beta chains listed below, sequenced in a study of blood T cell repertoires in COVID-19 (TCRdb year 2020). Libraries were prepared through the immunoSEQ multiplex PCR assay. This is the immuneACCESS table as TCRdb keeps it, with only in-frame sequences that have V and J called. A part of the clones is gone; compared with another copy, unresolved V genes explain less than half, and the rest is unexplained. Across this sample there are fewer than 50,000 clones, with 80% seen only once. The top ten clones comprise 15% to 20% of the sample. The specimen sequenced was peripheral blood. The receptor set was obtained from an older man with acute or convalescent COVID-19.

V is TRBV5-1 and J is TRBJ1-1; TRBD1 aligns across 9 bases. CDR3 length equals 12 residues. V lost 5 bases, J lost 8 bases, and 4 bases stayed unmatched. Germline V gene data show CDR1 as SGHRS and CDR2 as YFSETQ. The CDR3 bases are TGCGCCAGCAGAGGGACAGGGATGGAAGCTTTCTTT. Amino acids: CASRGTGMEAFF. Variable domain in full (rest from reference TRBV5-1 and TRBJ1-1): KAGVTQTPRYLIKTRGQQVTLSCSPISGHRSVSWYQQTPGQGLQFLFEYFSETQRNKGNFPGRFSGRQFSNSRSEMNVSTLELGDSALYLCASRGTGMEAFFGQGTRLTVV.

This chain links TRBV9 with TRBJ2-2; TRBD2 agrees at 7 bases. Looked up from germline, CDR1 is SGDLS and CDR2 is YYNGEE. This CDR3 spans 16 amino acids. V lost 4 bases, J lost 4 bases, and 10 bases stayed unmatched. Here the CDR3 DNA reads TGTGCCAGCAGCCGTAGGGAACTAGCGAGCACCGGGGAGCTGTTTTTT. This sequence encodes CASSRRELASTGELFF.

This chain connects TRBV28 to TRBJ1-4, with unresolved D. Germline CDR1 and CDR2: MDHEN and SYDVKM. This CDR3 region has 14 residues. The ends were cut back, 4 bases at V and 8 bases at J, with 14 bases in the middle. In nucleotides, the CDR3 is TGTGCCAGCAGTTCTGGGAGTGTTAGGGAAAAACTGTTTTTT. This translates into CASSSGSVREKLFF.

V and J are TRBV5-8 and TRBJ1-5; 8 bases map to TRBD1. The germline CDR1 and CDR2 sequences are SGHTS and YDEGEE. The V segment lost 4 bases and the J segment 4 bases; nucleotides outside the gene matches: 13. This CDR3 is 17 amino acids long. For the CDR3, the DNA is TGTGCCAGCAGCCTACAAAAAACAACAGGGGGTAATCAGCCCCAGCATTTT. Residues: CASSLQKTTGGNQPQHF.

The chain carries TRBV2 and TRBJ1-2; tentative D call: TRBD1 (6 bases). The CDR3 has 16 residues. CDR1 and CDR2 (germline): SNHLY, FYNNEI. Trimming stripped 1 base from V and 0 bases from J, with 12 bases between. The CDR3 reads CASSEVRGRANYGYTF. The DNA for the CDR3 is TGTGCCAGCAGTGAAGTCAGGGGTCGGGCTAACTATGGCTACACCTTC. Variable domain in full (rest from reference TRBV2 and TRBJ1-2): EPEVTQTPSHQVTQMGQEVILRCVPISNHLYFYWYRQILGQKVEFLVSFYNNEISEKSEIFDDQFSVERPDGSNFTLKIRSTKLEDSAMYFCASSEVRGRANYGYTFGSGTRLTVV.

This chain uses TRBV6-2 or TRBV6-3 with TRBJ1-6; TRBD1 matches at 10 bases. This CDR3 region has 14 residues. V trimming: 5 bases; J trimming: 10 bases; junction bases outside the gene matches: 5. Germline-derived CDR1 and CDR2 are MNHEY and SVGEGT. The CDR3 sequence is CASSHGTGVSPLHF. As DNA, the CDR3 is TGTGCCAGCAGTCACGGGACAGGGGTCTCACCCCTCCACTTT.

The V gene is TRBV7-9, the J gene TRBJ1-2; weak D call: TRBD1 (5 bases). Germline V gene sequence: CDR1 SEHNR, CDR2 FQNEAQ (reference sequence). The CDR3 length is 14 residues. Trimming removed 1 base from V and 8 bases from J, with 14 bases in between. In DNA form, the CDR3 reads TGTGCCAGCAGCTTAGAGGGCAGGGATGAGGGCTACACCTTC. Its protein product is CASSLEGRDEGYTF.

The CDR3 nucleotides are TGTGCCAGCAGTTTACGACCAGGGCCGAACTATGGCTACACCTTC. This sequence encodes CASSLRPGPNYGYTF. The chain carries TRBV27 and TRBJ1-2, with a weak D call TRBD1 (5 bases). The CDR3 has 15 amino acids. Germline CDR1 reads MNHEY; CDR2 reads SMNVEV (reference sequence). V was pared by 2 bases and J by 2 bases, with 12 bases between.

The J gene is TRBJ2-1, the V gene TRBV11-3; D may be TRBD1 (5 bases). The V gene lost 1 base and the J gene lost 7 bases, with 8 bases spanning the gap. Germline-derived CDR1 and CDR2 are SGHNT and YENEEA. CDR3 length: 13 residues. CDR3 bases: TGTGCCAGCAGCTTAGGACAGAGTAATGAGCAGTTCTTC. This gives the protein CASSLGQSNEQFF.

The V call is TRBV10-3, the J call TRBJ1-2; a possible D gene is TRBD1 (5 bases). CDR3 length: 15 residues. Germline values: CDR1 ENHRY, CDR2 SYGVKD. Trimming removed 2 bases at V and 2 bases at J, with 12 bases between. The CDR3 DNA follows: TGTGCCATCAGTGAGAGGAGACAGAGAAACTATGGCTACACCTTC. Protein product: CAISERRQRNYGYTF.

The V gene is TRBV4-2, the J gene TRBJ2-3; 8 bases are a match to TRBD1. The CDR3 has 16 amino acids. V shed 0 bases and J 5 bases; nucleotides not matched to a gene: 7. Germline V gene lookup returns CDR1 LGHNA and CDR2 YNFKEQ. CDR3 coding DNA: TGTGCCAGCAGCCAAGAGGGACAGGCTGGGAGAGATACGCAGTATTTT. Encoded protein: CASSQEGQAGRDTQYF.

This sequence joins TRBV7-9 and TRBJ2-7; possibly TRBD1 for D (6 bases). The CDR3 contains 14 residues. The V end was cut by 3 bases, the J end by 5 bases, with 14 bases between. The germline V gene has CDR1 SEHNR and CDR2 FQNEAQ (reference sequence). The CDR3 spells CASSLRQGIHEQYF. The CDR3, as DNA: TGTGCCAGCAGCTTGAGGCAGGGGATCCACGAGCAGTACTTC.

This rearrangement joins TRBV10-2 to TRBJ1-1, with no clear D. Trimming left V 5 bases short and J 4 bases short, with 14 bases between. Germline CDR1 is WSHSY and CDR2 is SAAADI. The CDR3 is 14 residues long. The CDR3: CASSNMGGFTEAFF. CDR3 DNA: TGCGCCAGCAGTAACATGGGAGGGTTCACTGAAGCTTTCTTT.

The chain is built from TRBV2 and TRBJ1-2; D not resolved. The CDR3 runs to 13 residues. Trimming removed 6 bases at V and 4 bases at J, with 12 bases between. The V gene's germline CDR1 is SNHLY and CDR2 FYNNEI. CDR3 sequence: CASRADSLYGYTF. The CDR3, as DNA: TGTGCCAGCAGGGCCGACTCTCTCTATGGCTACACCTTC.

This chain links TRBV4-3 with TRBJ2-3, with TRBD2 matching 9 bases. Germline trimming cut 4 bases from V and 4 bases from J; bases unmatched to any gene: 9. Germline-derived CDR1 and CDR2 are LGHNA and YSLEER. The CDR3 covers 16 residues. In DNA form, the CDR3 reads TGCGCCAGCAGCCTCCGGGGCGGCGGGGGGGCAGATACGCAGTATTTT. Translated, it gives CASSLRGGGGADTQYF.

The chain couples TRBV4-3 to TRBJ2-1, with 11 bases fitting TRBD1. CDR1 is LGHNA and CDR2 is YSLEER in the germline V gene. J lost 4 bases, V lost 0 bases, and 5 bases had no gene match. The CDR3 has 17 amino acids. CDR3 nucleotides: TGCGCCAGCAGCCAAGATCTCGGGACAGGGGGTTACAATGAGCAGTTCTTC. Amino acid sequence: CASSQDLGTGGYNEQFF.

The gene calls are TRBV13 and TRBJ2-7; D uncertain. This CDR3 is 12 amino acids long. CDR1 is PRHDT and CDR2 is FYEKMQ in the germline V gene (reference sequence). Trimming removed 3 bases at V and 2 bases at J, with 5 bases between. The CDR3 protein is CASSFRAYEQYF. As DNA, the CDR3 is TGTGCCAGCAGCTTCCGTGCCTACGAGCAGTACTTC.

The chain links TRBV2 to TRBJ1-3; D perhaps matches TRBD1 (6 bases). This CDR3 spans 16 amino acids. In germline, CDR1 is SNHLY, CDR2 FYNNEI. V lost 3 bases and J lost 0, with 12 bases in between. The CDR3 loop reads CASSDNTGSSGNTIYF. Here the CDR3 DNA reads TGTGCCAGCAGTGATAACACAGGGAGCTCTGGAAACACCATATATTTT.

The gene calls are TRBV28 and TRBJ1-6; TRBD1 matches at 7 bases. V lost 3 bases to trimming and J lost 5 bases; unmatched junction nucleotides: 4. The CDR3 consists of 15 residues. Germline-derived CDR1 and CDR2 are MDHEN and SYDVKM. The CDR3 DNA follows: TGTGCCAGCAGTTTGGGCGACAGGGATAATTCACCCCTCCACTTT. Its protein is CASSLGDRDNSPLHF.

J is TRBJ2-1 and V is TRBV27; 11 nucleotides line up with TRBD2. The CDR3 totals 20 residues. Germline values: CDR1 MNHEY, CDR2 SMNVEV (reference sequence). Trimming at V came to 4 bases and at J to 0 bases, leaving 14 bases not matched to a gene. The CDR3 nucleotides are TGTGCCAGCAGTTCGAAACCGGGACTAGCGGTGACTAGCTCCTACAATGAGCAGTTCTTC. It encodes CASSSKPGLAVTSSYNEQFF.

The rearrangement uses TRBV5-4 and TRBJ2-7, with D possibly TRBD1 on 6 matching bases. Trimming cost V 4 bases and J 6 bases, with 17 bases left between them. This CDR3 has 14 residues. Germline CDR1 SGHNT, CDR2 YYREEE (reference sequence). The CDR3 nucleotides are TGTGCCAGCAGCCACGGGACAAGGACCTTCGAGCAGTACTTC. Protein product: CASSHGTRTFEQYF.

The CDR3 sequence: CASRRTVSSTDTQYF. The DNA for the CDR3 is TGTGCCAGCAGAAGGACAGTATCTAGCACAGATACGCAGTATTTT. The chain combines TRBV2 with TRBJ2-3; a weak D match, TRBD1 (6 bases). V lost 6 bases and J 0 bases, leaving 13 bases between the germline ends. This CDR3 comprises 15 residues. CDR1 and CDR2 (germline): SNHLY, FYNNEI.